The TCR beta chain under discussion was sequenced for a study of OX40 agonist ivuxolimab in advanced cancers. About the study: Antecedent anti-PD-1, anti-PD-L1 or anti-CTLA-4 therapy was permissible, with under 50% having received some. Whole-study results and caveats: The specificity for antigen of the expanded peripheral T cells was not determined.

As for this clone: The antigen remains undetermined.

TCRdb keeps only in-frame clones here, not all; method: immunoSEQ multiplex PCR. The data show roughly 40,000 clones, about 88% seen once. The CDR3 is made up of 17 amino acids. CDR1 and CDR2 from the germline V gene are LNHNV and YYDKDF (reference sequence). The V and J ends lost 5 bases and 4 bases, in that order; junction bases with no gene match: 15. The origin of this receptor is an adult with an advanced solid tumor such as melanoma, head and neck, liver or kidney cancer. The chain links TRBV15 to TRBJ1-2, with 8 positions matching TRBD1. The starting material was CD4+ or CD8+ T cells sorted from blood, obtained in a trial of the OX40 agonist ivuxolimab. CDR3 sequence reads: CATSSRTQGTGRYGYTF. CDR3 bases: TGTGCCACCAGCTCCCGGACCCAAGGGACAGGCCGCTATGGCTACACCTTC.